This section outlines one T cell receptor (beta chain) sequence together with its context. Its antigen is not identified. This record belongs to a study of tumor-infiltrating lymphocytes in localized non-small cell lung cancer. Notes on the study in general: T-cell fraction did not differ between immunotypes IM1 and IM2. Each assay used a separate piece of the same tissue.

Germline V CDR1 and CDR2: LGHNA, YNFKEQ. The CDR3 has 16 residues. Trimming removed 4 bases from V and 1 base from J; junction bases left unmatched: 5. Measured with immunoSEQ multiplex PCR; TCRdb has only the in-frame clones, and not every one. The data hold 9,500 to 15,000 clones, with over 70% observed a single time. V is TRBV4-2 and J is TRBJ2-1; the match to TRBD1 covers 9 bases. The source material was lung tumor tissue. This receptor was taken from a human donor with non-small cell lung cancer. CDR3 nucleotides: TGTGCCAGCAGCCTCACCGGGACAGGGTCCTACAATGAGCAGTTCTTC. Translation gives CASSLTGTGSYNEQFF.